This T cell receptor beta chain was sequenced for a study of blood T cell repertoires in COVID-19. Study background: COVID-19 samples collected from the United States, Italy and Spain covered acute and convalescent phases. The cDNA or gDNA used as material had been derived from T cells, B-cell-depleted T cells, or PBMCs.

Authors' methods: Estimation of nucleated cell counts relied on the amplification of reference gene primers. Clones were read by immunoSEQ multiplex PCR, and TCRdb kept only the in-frame ones, dropping some. From that table come the V and J calls and clone size; the DNA was used to work out D and trimming. This table has 45,000 to 50,000 clones, over 80% appearing once. There are 14 residues in the CDR3. Trimming cost V 2 bases and J 2 bases, with 10 bases left between them. The germline gives CDR1 SGHRS, CDR2 YFSETQ. Sequenced material: peripheral blood. This clonotype originated in a man of 80 years or more in a cohort sampled during active COVID-19. The chain joins TRBV5-1 to TRBJ1-1; D is uncertain. The CDR3 sequence is CASSFEFENTEAFF. Written as DNA, the CDR3 is TGCGCCAGCAGCTTCGAGTTCGAAAACACTGAAGCTTTCTTT.